The 14 T cell receptor beta chains below all came from one sample that was sequenced in a study of cytomegalovirus exposure and HLA in healthy donors. The table came from immunoSEQ multiplex PCR; TCRdb's copy has only in-frame clones and leaves some out. The profile shows fewer than 200,000 clones, 85% of them singletons. The specimen sequenced was PBMCs. These receptors all come from a man between 18 and 35 years old in good health and CMV-seropositive.

The chain uses TRBV27 and TRBJ1-5; the D is unclear. The CDR3 consists of 15 residues. V gave up 6 bases and J gave up 3 bases, with 15 bases separating them. Germline CDR1 reads MNHEY; CDR2 reads SMNVEV (reference sequence). CDR3 coding DNA: TGTGCCAGCAGCCCTTTTTCCGGGGTCAATCAGCCCCAGCATTTT. It translates to CASSPFSGVNQPQHF.

This clone was recorded only once. This chain links TRBV28 with TRBJ1-2, with 8 nucleotides matching TRBD1. CDR3 size: 12 residues. Per germline, CDR1 MDHEN and CDR2 SYDVKM. The V gene end was trimmed by 5 bases and the J gene end by 4 bases; junction bases not matched to a gene: 0. The CDR3 here is CASSGTGYGYTF. In DNA, the CDR3 is TGTGCCAGCAGTGGGACAGGCTATGGCTACACCTTC.

This chain joins TRBV27 and TRBJ2-5; 7 bases agree with TRBD1. CDR3 length equals 12 residues. Losses at the gene ends were 5 bases for V and 5 bases for J; bases not matched to a gene: 2. CDR1 is MNHEY and CDR2 is SMNVEV in the germline V gene (reference sequence). The CDR3 DNA reads TGTGCCAGCAGTCCCAGGGGGGAGACCCAGTACTTC. Its translation is CASSPRGETQYF.

The gene calls are TRBV10-2 and TRBJ1-5; D not certain. Trimming removed 0 bases from V and 6 bases from J, with 9 bases in between. Germline loops: CDR1 WSHSY, CDR2 SAAADI. This CDR3 is 14 amino acids long. CDR3 sequence (DNA): TGCGCCAGCAGTGAGTCGACCGGCGGTCAGCCCCAGCATTTT. It is translated as CASSESTGGQPQHF.

This clone was detected only a few times. V gene TRBV29-1 combines with J gene TRBJ1-1; 9 bases align to TRBD1. The CDR3 loop spans 10 amino acids. From germline, CDR1 is SQVTM and CDR2 ANQGSEA. After removal of 7 bases from V and 10 bases from J, the junction contained 4 bases not matched to a gene. The CDR3 nucleotides are TGCAGCGAAGGGACAGGGACAGCTTTCTTT. Protein product: CSEGTGTAFF.

CDR3 sequence (DNA): TGTGCCAGCGCCCTAGCGGGGGTGTACGAGCAGTACTTC. Translated, it gives CASALAGVYEQYF. This chain joins TRBV6-1 and TRBJ2-7; 10 positions agree with TRBD2. V lost 8 bases and J lost 4; bases outside the gene matches: 5. The CDR3 runs 13 residues. Germline values: CDR1 MNHNS, CDR2 SASEGT.

This clone was found a few times. The rearrangement uses TRBV6-5 and TRBJ1-5; no clear D. CDR1 is MNHEY and CDR2 is SVGAGI in the germline V gene. The CDR3 is 15 amino acids. V lost 0 bases to trimming and J lost 0 bases, with 6 bases between them. CDR3 sequence (DNA): TGTGCCAGCAGTTACTCACAGCATAGCAATCAGCCCCAGCATTTT. It specifies CASSYSQHSNQPQHF.

CDR3 loop: CASSQVAGGTQYF. The CDR3 DNA follows: TGCGCCAGCAGCCAAGTAGCGGGAGGGACCCAGTACTTC. This chain connects TRBV4-1 to TRBJ2-5; 10 positions agree with TRBD2. With V trimmed by 1 base and J by 7 bases, 0 bases remained unmatched. The CDR3 extends over 13 amino acids. Per the germline V gene, CDR1 is MGHRA and CDR2 is YSYEKL.

This chain joins TRBV11-2 and TRBJ1-3; perhaps TRBD1 as D (5 bases). CDR1 and CDR2 from the germline V gene are SGHAT and FQNNGV. The V and J ends lost 5 bases and 5 bases respectively, with 19 bases between them. The CDR3 is 16 residues long. This CDR3 reads CASSPLRGSRRNTIYF. CDR3 DNA sequence: TGTGCCAGCAGCCCACTTCGGGGGAGCAGGAGAAACACCATATATTTT.

This sequence joins TRBV10-2 and TRBJ1-4, with D unclear. From germline, CDR1 is WSHSY and CDR2 SAAADI. V was shortened by 8 bases and J by 2 bases, with 9 bases between the two germline ends. This CDR3 contains 13 residues. CDR3 coding DNA: TGCGCCAGCCGCGAACAGACTAATGAAAAACTGTTTTTT. Encoded protein: CASREQTNEKLFF.

The gene calls are TRBV6-6 and TRBJ2-5, with TRBD1 as a possible D gene (5 bases). The germline V gene has CDR1 MNHNY and CDR2 SVGAGI (reference sequence). V lost 6 bases, J lost 5 bases, and 16 bases lay in between. The CDR3 sequence is 14 residues long. As DNA, the CDR3 is TGTGCCAGCAGAGCCACAGGTGGCGGTGAGACCCAGTACTTC. It is translated as CASRATGGGETQYF.

This sequence joins TRBV27 and TRBJ1-6; D is possibly TRBD1 (6 bases). CDR3 size: 19 residues. Germline values: CDR1 MNHEY, CDR2 SMNVEV (reference sequence). V lost 5 bases and J 1 base, leaving 21 bases between the germline ends. This CDR3 is CASSLTSTRRGSYNSPLHF. CDR3 coding DNA: TGTGCCAGCAGTCTGACTTCGACCCGAAGGGGGTCCTATAATTCACCCCTCCACTTT.

This chain uses TRBV5-1 with TRBJ2-7; D perhaps matches TRBD2 (5 bases). Germline loops: CDR1 SGHRS, CDR2 YFSETQ. V lost 7 bases and J lost 6, with 23 bases in between. This CDR3 is 15 amino acids long. CDR3: CASARSEVGLGEQYF. The CDR3 nucleotides are TGCGCCAGCGCTCGGTCGGAGGTTGGGTTGGGCGAGCAGTACTTC. Drawing the rest from reference TRBV5-1 and TRBJ2-7, the complete variable domain is KAGVTQTPRYLIKTRGQQVTLSCSPISGHRSVSWYQQTPGQGLQFLFEYFSETQRNKGNFPGRFSGRQFSNSRSEMNVSTLELGDSALYLCASARSEVGLGEQYFGPGTRLTVT.

The CDR3 is CASSLGPGGEQFF. The CDR3 DNA reads as TGTGCCAGCAGTTTGGGCCCTGGGGGGGAGCAGTTCTTC. V and J are TRBV27 and TRBJ2-1; tentatively, D is TRBD2 (6 bases). The germline V gene has CDR1 MNHEY and CDR2 SMNVEV (reference sequence). The ends were cut back, 3 bases at V and 10 bases at J, with 13 bases in the middle. The CDR3 covers 13 residues.